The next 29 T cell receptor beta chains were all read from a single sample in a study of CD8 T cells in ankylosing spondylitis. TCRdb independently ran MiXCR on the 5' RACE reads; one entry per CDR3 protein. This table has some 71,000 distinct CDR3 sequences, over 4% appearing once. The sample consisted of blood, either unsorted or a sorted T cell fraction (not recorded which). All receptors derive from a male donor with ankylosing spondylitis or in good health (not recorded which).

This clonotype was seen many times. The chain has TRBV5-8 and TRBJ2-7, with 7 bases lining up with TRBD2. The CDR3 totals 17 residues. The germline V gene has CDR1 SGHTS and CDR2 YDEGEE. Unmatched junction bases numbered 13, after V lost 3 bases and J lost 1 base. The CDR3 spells CASSSRLAVESSYEQYF. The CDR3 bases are TGTGCCAGCAGCTCGAGACTAGCAGTTGAGTCATCCTACGAGCAGTACTTC.

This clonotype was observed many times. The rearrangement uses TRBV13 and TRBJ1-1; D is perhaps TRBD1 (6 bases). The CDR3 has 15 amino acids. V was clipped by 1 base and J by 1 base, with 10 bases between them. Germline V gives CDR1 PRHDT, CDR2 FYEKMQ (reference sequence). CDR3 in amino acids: CASSLVAGENTEAFF. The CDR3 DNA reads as TGTGCCAGCAGCTTAGTTGCAGGGGAGAACACTGAAGCTTTCTTT.

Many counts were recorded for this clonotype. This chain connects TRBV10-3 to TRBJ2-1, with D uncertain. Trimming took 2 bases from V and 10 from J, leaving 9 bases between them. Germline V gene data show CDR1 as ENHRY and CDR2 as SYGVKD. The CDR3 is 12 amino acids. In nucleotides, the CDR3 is TGTGCCATCAGTGAGGCTATGGGGGAGCAGTTCTTC. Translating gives CAISEAMGEQFF.

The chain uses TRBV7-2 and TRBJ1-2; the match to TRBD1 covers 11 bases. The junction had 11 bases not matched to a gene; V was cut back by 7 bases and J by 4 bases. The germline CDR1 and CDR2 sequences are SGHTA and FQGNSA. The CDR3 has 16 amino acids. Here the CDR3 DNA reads TGTGCCAGCAACTCCAGGACAGGGGGCAGGATCTATGGCTACACCTTC. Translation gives CASNSRTGGRIYGYTF. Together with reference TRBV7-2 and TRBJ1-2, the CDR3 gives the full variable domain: GAGVSQSPSNKVTEKGKDVELRCDPISGHTALYWYRQSLGQGLEFLIYFQGNSAPDKSGLPSDRFSAERTGGSVSTLTIQRTQQEDSAVYLCASNSRTGGRIYGYTFGSGTRLTVV.

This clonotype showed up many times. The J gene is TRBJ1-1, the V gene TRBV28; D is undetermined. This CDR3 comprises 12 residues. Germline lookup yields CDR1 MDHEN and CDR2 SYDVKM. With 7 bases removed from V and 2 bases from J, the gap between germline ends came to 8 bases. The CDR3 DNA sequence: TGTGCCAGCATCCGGGGTAACACTGAAGCTTTCTTT. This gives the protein CASIRGNTEAFF.

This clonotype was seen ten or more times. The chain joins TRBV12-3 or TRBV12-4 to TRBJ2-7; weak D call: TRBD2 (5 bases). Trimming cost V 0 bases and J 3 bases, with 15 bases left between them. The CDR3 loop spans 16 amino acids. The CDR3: CASSLAPQDSDYEQYF. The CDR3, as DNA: TGTGCCAGCAGTTTAGCGCCGCAGGACTCTGACTACGAGCAGTACTTC.

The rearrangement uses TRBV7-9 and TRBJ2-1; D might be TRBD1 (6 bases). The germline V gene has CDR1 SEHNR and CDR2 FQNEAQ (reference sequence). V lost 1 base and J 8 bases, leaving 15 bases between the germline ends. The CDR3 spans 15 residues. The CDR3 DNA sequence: TGTGCCAGCAGCTTAGTACAGGGAGCGCCGGATGAGCAGTTCTTC. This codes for CASSLVQGAPDEQFF.

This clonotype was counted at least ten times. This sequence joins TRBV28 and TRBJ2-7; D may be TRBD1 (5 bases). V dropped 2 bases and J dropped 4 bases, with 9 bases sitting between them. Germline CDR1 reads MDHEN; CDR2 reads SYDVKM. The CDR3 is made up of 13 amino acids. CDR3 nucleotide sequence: TGTGCCAGCAGTTTACAGGGTACATACGAGCAGTACTTC. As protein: CASSLQGTYEQYF.

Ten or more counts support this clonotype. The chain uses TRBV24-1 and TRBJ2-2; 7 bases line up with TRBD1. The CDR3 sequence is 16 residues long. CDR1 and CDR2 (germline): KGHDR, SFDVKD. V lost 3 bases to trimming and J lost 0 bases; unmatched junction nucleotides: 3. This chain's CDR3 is CATSDRQGTNTGELFF. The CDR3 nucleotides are TGTGCCACCAGTGATCGACAGGGTACGAACACCGGGGAGCTGTTTTTT.

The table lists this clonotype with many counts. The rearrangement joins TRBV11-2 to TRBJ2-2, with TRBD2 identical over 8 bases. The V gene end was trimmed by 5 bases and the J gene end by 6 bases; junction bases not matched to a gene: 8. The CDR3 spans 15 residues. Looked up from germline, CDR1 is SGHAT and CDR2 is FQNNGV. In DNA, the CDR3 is TGTGCCAGCAGCGAGATAGCGGGGAGGGCCGGGGAGCTGTTTTTT. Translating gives CASSEIAGRAGELFF.

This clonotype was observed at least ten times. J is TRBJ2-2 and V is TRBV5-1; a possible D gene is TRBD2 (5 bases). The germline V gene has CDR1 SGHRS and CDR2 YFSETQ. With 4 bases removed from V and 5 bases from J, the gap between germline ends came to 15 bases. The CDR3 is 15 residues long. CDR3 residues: CASSQRTGRTGELFF. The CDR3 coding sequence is TGCGCCAGCAGCCAGCGGACCGGGCGAACCGGGGAGCTGTTTTTT.

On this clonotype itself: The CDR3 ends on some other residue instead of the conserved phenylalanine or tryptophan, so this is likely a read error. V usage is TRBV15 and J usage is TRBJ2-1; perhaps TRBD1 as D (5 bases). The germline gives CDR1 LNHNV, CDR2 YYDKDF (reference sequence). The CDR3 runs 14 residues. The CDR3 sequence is CVTSRVQGLNEQFI. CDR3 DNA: TGTGTCACCAGCAGAGTGCAGGGCCTCAATGAGCAGTTCATC.

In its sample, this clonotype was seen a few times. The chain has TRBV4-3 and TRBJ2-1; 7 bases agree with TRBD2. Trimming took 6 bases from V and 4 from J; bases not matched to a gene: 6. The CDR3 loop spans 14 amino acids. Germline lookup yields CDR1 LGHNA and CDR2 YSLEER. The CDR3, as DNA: TGCGCCAGCAGGGGGGGGTCCGTTTACAATGAGCAGTTCTTC. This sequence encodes CASRGGSVYNEQFF.

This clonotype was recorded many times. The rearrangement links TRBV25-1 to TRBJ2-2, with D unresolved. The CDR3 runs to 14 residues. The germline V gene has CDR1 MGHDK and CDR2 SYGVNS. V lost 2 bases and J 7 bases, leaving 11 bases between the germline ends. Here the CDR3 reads CASSEGGWSGELFF. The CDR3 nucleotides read TGTGCCAGCAGTGAAGGTGGCTGGAGCGGGGAGCTGTTTTTT. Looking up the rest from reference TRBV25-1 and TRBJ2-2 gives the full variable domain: EADIYQTPRYLVIGTGKKITLECSQTMGHDKMYWYQQDPGMELHLIHYSYGVNSTEKGDLSSESTVSRIRTEHFPLTLESARPSHTSQYLCASSEGGWSGELFFGEGSRLTVL.

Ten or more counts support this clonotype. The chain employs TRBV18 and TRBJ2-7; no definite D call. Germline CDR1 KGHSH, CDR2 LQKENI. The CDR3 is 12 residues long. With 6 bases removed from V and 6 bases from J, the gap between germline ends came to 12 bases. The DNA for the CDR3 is TGTGCCAGCTCCAATGATCGCCGCGAGCAGTACTTC. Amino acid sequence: CASSNDRREQYF.

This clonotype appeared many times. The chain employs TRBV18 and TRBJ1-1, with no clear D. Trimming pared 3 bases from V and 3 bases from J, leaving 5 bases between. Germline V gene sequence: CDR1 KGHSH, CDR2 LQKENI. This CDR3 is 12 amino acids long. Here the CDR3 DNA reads TGTGCCAGCTCACCTTCCGACACTGAAGCTTTCTTT. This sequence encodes CASSPSDTEAFF.

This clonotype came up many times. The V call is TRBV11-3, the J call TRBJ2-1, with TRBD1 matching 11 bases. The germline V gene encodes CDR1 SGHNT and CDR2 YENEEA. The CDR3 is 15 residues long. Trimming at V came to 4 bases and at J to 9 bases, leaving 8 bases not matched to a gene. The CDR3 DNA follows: TGTGCCAGCAGCTCCAACGGACAGGGGGCTGGTGAGCAGTTCTTC. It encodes CASSSNGQGAGEQFF.

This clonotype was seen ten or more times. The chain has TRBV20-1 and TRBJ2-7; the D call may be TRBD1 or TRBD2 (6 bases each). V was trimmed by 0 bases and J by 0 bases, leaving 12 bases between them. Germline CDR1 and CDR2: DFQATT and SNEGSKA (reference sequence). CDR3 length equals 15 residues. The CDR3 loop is CSARDLGGPSYEQYF. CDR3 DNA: TGCAGTGCTAGAGATCTAGGGGGGCCCTCCTACGAGCAGTACTTC.

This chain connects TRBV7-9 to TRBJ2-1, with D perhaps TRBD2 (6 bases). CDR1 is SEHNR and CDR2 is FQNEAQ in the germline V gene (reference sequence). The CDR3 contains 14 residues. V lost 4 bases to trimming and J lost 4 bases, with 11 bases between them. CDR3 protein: CASSSAGQYNEQFF. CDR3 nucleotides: TGTGCCAGCAGCTCGGCGGGGCAGTACAATGAGCAGTTCTTC.

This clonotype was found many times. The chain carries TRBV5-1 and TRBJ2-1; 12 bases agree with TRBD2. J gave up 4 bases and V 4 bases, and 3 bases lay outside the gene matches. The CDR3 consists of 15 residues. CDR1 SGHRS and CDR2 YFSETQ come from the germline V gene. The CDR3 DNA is TGCGCCAGCAGCCCGACTAGCGGGGGATACAATGAGCAGTTCTTC. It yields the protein CASSPTSGGYNEQFF.

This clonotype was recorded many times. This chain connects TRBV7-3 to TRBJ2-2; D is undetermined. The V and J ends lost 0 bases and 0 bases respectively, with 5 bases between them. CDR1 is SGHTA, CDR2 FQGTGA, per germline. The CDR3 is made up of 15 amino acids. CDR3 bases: TGTGCCAGCAGCTTAACGGATGCGAACACCGGGGAGCTGTTTTTT. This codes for CASSLTDANTGELFF.

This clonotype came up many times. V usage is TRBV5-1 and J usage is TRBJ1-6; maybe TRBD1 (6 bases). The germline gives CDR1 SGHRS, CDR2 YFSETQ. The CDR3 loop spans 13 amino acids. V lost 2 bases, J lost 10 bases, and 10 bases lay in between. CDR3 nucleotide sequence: TGCGCCAGCAGCTTATCAGGGGACTCACCCCTCCACTTT. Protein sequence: CASSLSGDSPLHF.

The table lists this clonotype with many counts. This chain's CDR3 is CASSELGTGENTEAFF. The DNA of the CDR3 is TGTGCCAGCAGTGAATTGGGGACAGGGGAGAACACTGAAGCTTTCTTT. The rearrangement joins TRBV25-1 to TRBJ1-1; 10 nucleotides align to TRBD1. J lost 1 base, V lost 1 base, and 3 bases had no gene match. Germline lookup yields CDR1 MGHDK and CDR2 SYGVNS. The CDR3 is 16 amino acids.

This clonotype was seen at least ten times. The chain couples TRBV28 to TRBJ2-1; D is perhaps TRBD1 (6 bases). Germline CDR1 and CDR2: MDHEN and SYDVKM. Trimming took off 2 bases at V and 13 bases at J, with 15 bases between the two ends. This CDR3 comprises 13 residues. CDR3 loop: CASSLLQGRSQFF. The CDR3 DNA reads TGTGCCAGCAGTTTACTGCAGGGGCGTTCCCAGTTCTTC.

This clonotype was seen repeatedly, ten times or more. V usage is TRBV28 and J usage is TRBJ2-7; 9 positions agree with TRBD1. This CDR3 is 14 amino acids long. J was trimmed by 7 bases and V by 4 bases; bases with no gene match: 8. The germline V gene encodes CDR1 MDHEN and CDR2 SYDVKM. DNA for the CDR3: TGTGCCAGCAGTTCCCCGGGACAGGGAAGGGAGCAGTACTTC. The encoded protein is CASSSPGQGREQYF.

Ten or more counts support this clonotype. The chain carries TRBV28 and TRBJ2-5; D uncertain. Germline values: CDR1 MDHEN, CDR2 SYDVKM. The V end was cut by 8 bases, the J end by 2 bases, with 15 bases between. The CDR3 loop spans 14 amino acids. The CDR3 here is CASVTRTGQETQYF. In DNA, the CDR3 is TGTGCCAGCGTCACCCGGACCGGACAAGAGACCCAGTACTTC.

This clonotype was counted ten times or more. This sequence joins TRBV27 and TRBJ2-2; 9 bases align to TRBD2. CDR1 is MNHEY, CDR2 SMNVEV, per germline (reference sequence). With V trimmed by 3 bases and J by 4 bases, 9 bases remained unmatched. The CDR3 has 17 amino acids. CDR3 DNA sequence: TGTGCCAGCAGTTTCTGGTTGACTAGCGGAGTCACCGGGGAGCTGTTTTTT. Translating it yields CASSFWLTSGVTGELFF.

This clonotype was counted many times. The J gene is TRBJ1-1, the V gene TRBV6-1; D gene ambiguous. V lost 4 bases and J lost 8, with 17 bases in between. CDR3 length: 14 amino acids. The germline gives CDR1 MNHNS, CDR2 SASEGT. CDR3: CASSANGYAVEAFF. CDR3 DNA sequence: TGTGCCAGCAGTGCGAACGGTTACGCGGTAGAAGCTTTCTTT.

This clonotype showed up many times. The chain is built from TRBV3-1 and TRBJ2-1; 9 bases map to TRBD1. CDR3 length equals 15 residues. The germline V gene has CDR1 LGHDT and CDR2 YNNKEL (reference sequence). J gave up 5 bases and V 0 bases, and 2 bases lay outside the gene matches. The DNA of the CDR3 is TGTGCCAGCAGCCAAGAGCGGGACAGGGACAATGAGCAGTTCTTC. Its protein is CASSQERDRDNEQFF.